Sequencing of this T cell receptor (beta chain) was carried out in a study of T cell responses to AZD1222 COVID-19 vaccine. Notes on the study in general: Donors skewed white British and female; clonal diversity was possibly underestimated.

A remark on this clone: Its specificity is unknown.

V dropped 4 bases and J dropped 2; count of bases not matched to a gene: 2. This CDR3 has 15 residues. Germline V gene sequence: CDR1 LGHDT, CDR2 YNNKEL (reference sequence). Clones were sequenced by immunoSEQ multiplex PCR, and TCRdb holds only the in-frame ones, with some missing. The sample holds over 150,000 clones, roughly nine tenths seen once. The rearrangement joins TRBV3-1 (or the pseudogene TRBV3-2) to TRBJ2-6; 7 bases are shared with TRBD1. The source was peripheral blood, collected on day 0 of MenACWY control vaccination. The receptor was derived from an adult in good health. In DNA, the CDR3 is TGTGCCAGCAGCCCCGGGACAGCTGGGGCCAACGTCCTGACTTTC. Translation gives CASSPGTAGANVLTF.